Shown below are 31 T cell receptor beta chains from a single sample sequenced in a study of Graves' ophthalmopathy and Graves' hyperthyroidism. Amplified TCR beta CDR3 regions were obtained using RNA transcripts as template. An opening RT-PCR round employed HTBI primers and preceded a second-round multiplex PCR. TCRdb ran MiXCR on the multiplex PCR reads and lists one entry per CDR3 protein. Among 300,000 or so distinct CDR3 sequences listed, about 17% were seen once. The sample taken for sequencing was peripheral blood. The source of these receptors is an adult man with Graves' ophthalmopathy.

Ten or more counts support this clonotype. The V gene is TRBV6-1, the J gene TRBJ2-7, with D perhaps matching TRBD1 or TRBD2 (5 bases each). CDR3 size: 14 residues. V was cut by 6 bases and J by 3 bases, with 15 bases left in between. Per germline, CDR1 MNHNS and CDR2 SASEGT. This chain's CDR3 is CASRPGGLDYEQYF. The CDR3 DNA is TGTGCCAGCAGGCCTGGGGGTCTCGACTACGAGCAGTACTTC.

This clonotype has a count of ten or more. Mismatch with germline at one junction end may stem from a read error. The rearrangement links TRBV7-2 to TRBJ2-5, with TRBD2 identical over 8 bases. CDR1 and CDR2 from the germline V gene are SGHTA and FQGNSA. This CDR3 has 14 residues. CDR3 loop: CASSLAGHQETQYF. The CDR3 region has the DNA TGTGCCAGCAGTTTAGCGGGACACCAGGAGACCCAGTACTTC. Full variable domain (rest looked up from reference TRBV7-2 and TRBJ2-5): GAGVSQSPSNKVTEKGKDVELRCDPISGHTALYWYRQSLGQGLEFLIYFQGNSAPDKSGLPSDRFSAERTGGSVSTLTIQRTQQEDSAVYLCASSLAGHQETQYFGPGTRLLVL.

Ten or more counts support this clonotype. The CDR3 sequence: CAISDRNYGYTF. CDR3 DNA sequence: TGTGCCATCAGTGACCGAAACTATGGCTACACCTTC. The chain carries TRBV10-3 and TRBJ1-2; D remains unclear. The V end lost 3 bases, the J end lost 2 bases, and 4 bases lay between the germline ends. Germline V CDR1 and CDR2: ENHRY, SYGVKD. This CDR3 has 12 amino acids.

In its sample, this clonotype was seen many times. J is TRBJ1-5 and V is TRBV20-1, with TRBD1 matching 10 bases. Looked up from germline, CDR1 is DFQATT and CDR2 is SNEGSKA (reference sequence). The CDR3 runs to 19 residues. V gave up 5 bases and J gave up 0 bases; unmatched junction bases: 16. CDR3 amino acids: CSAPKGGTGEIYSNQPQHF. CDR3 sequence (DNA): TGCAGTGCTCCGAAGGGTGGGACAGGGGAGATATATAGCAATCAGCCCCAGCATTTT.

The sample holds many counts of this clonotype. The chain's CDR3 is CASSIQASYEQYF. The CDR3 DNA sequence: TGTGCCAGTAGTATTCAAGCATCCTACGAGCAGTACTTC. The chain carries TRBV19 and TRBJ2-7; no clear D. The CDR3 sequence is 13 residues long. V lost 3 bases to trimming and J lost 1 base, with 7 bases between them. Germline-derived CDR1 and CDR2 are LNHDA and SQIVND (reference sequence).

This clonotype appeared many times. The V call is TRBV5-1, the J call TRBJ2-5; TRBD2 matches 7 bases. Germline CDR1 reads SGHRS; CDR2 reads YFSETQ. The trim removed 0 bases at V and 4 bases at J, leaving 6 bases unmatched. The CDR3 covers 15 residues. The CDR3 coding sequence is TGCGCCAGCAGCTTGGTCACGTCGGGAGGAGAGACCCAGTACTTC. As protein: CASSLVTSGGETQYF.

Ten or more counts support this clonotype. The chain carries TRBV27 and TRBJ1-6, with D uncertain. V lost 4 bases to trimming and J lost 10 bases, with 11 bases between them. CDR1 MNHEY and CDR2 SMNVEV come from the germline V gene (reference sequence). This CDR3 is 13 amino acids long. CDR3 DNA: TGTGCCAGCAGTTCCCCCGGGGAATCACCCCTCCACTTT. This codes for CASSSPGESPLHF.

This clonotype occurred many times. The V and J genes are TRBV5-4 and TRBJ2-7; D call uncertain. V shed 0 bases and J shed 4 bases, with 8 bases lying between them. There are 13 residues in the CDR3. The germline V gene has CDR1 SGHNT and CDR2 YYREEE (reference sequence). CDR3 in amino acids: CASSLGAAYEQYF. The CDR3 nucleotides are TGTGCCAGCAGCTTGGGGGCAGCTTACGAGCAGTACTTC.

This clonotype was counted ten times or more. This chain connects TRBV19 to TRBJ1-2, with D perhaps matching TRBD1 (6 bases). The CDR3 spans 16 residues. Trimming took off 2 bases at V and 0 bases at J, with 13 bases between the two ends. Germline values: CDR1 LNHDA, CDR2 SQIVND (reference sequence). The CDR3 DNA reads TGTGCCAGTAGTATATCGAGGACAGATCCTAACTATGGCTACACCTTC. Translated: CASSISRTDPNYGYTF.

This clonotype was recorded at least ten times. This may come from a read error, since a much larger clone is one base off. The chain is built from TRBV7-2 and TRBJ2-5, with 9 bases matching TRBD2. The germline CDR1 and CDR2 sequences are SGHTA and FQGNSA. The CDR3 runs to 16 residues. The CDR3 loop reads CASSPRTSAAQVTQYF. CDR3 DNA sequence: TGTGCCAGCAGCCCTAGGACTAGCGCCGCCCAAGTGACCCAGTACTTC.

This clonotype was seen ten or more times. The CDR3 DNA reads as TGTGCCTGGAGCGCACAACCGAACACTGAAGCTTTCTTT. Residues: CAWSAQPNTEAFF. The J gene is TRBJ1-1, the V gene TRBV30; D is uncertain. Looked up from germline, CDR1 is GTSNPN and CDR2 is SVGIG (reference sequence). This CDR3 spans 13 amino acids. V dropped 3 bases and J dropped 1 base, with 9 bases sitting between them. Drawing the rest from reference TRBV30 and TRBJ1-1, the complete variable domain is SQTIHQWPATLVQPVGSPLSLECTVEGTSNPNLYWYRQAAGRGLQLLFYSVGIGQISSEVPQNLSASRPQDRQFILSSKKLLLSDSGFYLCAWSAQPNTEAFFGQGTRLTVV.

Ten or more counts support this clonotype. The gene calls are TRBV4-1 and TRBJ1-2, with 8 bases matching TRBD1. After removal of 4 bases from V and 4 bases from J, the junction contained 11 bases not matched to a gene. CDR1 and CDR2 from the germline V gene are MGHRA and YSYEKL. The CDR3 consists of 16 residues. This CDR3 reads CASSRPLGGQGYGYTF. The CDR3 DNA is TGCGCCAGCAGCCGACCCCTTGGAGGACAGGGCTATGGCTACACCTTC.

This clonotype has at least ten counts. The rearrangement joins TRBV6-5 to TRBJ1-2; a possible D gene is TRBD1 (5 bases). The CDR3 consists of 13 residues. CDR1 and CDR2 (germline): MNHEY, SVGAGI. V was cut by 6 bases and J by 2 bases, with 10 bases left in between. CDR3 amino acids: CASRPPGNYGYTF. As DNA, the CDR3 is TGTGCCAGCAGGCCCCCAGGGAACTATGGCTACACCTTC.

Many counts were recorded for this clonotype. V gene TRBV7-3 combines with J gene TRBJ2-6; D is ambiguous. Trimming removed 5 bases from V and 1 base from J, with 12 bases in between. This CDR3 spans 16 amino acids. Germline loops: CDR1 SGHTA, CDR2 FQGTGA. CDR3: CASSQPTLSGANVLTF. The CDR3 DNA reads TGTGCCAGCAGCCAACCGACACTATCTGGGGCCAACGTCCTGACTTTC.

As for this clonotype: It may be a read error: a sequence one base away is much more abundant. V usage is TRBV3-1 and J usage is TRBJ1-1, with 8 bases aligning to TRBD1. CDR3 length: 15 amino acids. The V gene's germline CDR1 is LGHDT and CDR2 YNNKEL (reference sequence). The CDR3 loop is CVSSPTGQANTEAFF. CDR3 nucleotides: TGTGTCAGCAGCCCCACGGGACAGGCGAACACTGAAGCTTTCTTT.

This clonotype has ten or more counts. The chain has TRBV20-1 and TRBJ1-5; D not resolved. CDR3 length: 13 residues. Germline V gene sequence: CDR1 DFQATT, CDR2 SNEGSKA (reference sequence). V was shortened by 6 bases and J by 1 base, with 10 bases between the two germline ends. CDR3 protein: CSAVGTSNQPQHF. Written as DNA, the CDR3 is TGCAGTGCCGTGGGTACCAGCAATCAGCCCCAGCATTTT.

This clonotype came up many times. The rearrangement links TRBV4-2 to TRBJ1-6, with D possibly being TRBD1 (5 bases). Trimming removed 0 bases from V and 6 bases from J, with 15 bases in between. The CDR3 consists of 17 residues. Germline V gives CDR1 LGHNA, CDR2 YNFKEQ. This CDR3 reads CASSQDWRGSVNSPLHF. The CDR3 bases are TGTGCCAGCAGCCAAGATTGGAGGGGTTCGGTTAATTCACCCCTCCACTTT.

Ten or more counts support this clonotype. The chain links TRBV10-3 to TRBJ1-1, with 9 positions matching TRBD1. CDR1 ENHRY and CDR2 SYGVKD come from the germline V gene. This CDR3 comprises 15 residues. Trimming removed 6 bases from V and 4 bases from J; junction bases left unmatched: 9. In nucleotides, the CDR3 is TGTGCCATCAGCCCAGCGACAGGGGGTGGCACTGAAGCTTTCTTT. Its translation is CAISPATGGGTEAFF.

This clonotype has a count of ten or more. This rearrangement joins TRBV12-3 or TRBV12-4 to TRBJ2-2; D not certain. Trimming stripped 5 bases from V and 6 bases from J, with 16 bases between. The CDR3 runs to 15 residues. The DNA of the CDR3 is TGTGCCAGCAGTCTCCTGGCCCTAGTGGCCGGGGAGCTGTTTTTT. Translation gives CASSLLALVAGELFF.

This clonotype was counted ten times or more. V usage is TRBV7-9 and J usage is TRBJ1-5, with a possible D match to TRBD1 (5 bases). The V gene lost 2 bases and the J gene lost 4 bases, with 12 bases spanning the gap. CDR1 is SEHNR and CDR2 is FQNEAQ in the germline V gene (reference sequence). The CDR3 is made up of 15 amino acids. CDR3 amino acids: CASSLNGASNQPQHF. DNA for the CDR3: TGTGCCAGCAGCTTAAACGGGGCCTCAAATCAGCCCCAGCATTTT.

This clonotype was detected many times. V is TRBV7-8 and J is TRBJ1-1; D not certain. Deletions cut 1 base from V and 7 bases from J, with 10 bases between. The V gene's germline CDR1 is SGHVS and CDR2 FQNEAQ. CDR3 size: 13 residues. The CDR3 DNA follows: TGTGCCAGCAGCTTAGAATATGGGAGTGAAGCTTTCTTT. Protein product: CASSLEYGSEAFF.

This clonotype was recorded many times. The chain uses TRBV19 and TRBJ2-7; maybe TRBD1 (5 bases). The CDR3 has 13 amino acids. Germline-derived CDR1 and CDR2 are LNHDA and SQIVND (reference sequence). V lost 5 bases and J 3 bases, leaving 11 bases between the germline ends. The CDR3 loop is CASSPDSNYEQYF. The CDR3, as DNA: TGTGCCAGTAGTCCCGACAGTAACTACGAGCAGTACTTC.

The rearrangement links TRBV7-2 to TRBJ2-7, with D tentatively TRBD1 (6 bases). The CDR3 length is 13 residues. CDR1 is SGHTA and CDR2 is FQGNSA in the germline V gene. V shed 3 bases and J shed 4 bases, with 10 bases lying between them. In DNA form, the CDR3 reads TGTGCCAGCAGCTTCACTGGACAGTACGAGCAGTACTTC. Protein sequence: CASSFTGQYEQYF.

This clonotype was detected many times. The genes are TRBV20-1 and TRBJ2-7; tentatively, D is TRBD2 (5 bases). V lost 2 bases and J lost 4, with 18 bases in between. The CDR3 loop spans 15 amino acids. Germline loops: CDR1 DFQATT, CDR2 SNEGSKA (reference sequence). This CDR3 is CSARSGRQEVYEQYF. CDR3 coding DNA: TGCAGTGCTAGATCAGGAAGGCAGGAGGTGTACGAGCAGTACTTC.

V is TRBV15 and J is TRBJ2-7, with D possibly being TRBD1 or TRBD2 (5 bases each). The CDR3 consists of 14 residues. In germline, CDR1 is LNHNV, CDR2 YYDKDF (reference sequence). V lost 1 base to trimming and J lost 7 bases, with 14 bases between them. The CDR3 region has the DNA TGTGCCACCAGCAGAGGACGGGACGCGGCGGAGCAGTACTTC. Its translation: CATSRGRDAAEQYF.

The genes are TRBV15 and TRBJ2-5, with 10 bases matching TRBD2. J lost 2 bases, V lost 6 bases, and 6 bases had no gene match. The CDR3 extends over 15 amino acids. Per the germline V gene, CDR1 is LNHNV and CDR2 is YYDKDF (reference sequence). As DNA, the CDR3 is TGTGCCACCAGTGACATAGCGGGAGGACAAGAGACCCAGTACTTC. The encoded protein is CATSDIAGGQETQYF.

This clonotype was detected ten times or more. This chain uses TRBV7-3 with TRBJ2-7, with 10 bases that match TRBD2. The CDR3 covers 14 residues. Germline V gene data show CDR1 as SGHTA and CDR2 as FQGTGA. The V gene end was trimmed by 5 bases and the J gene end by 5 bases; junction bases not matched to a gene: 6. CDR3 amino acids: CASSPGLASHEQYF. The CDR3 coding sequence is TGTGCCAGCAGCCCGGGACTAGCGTCCCACGAGCAGTACTTC.

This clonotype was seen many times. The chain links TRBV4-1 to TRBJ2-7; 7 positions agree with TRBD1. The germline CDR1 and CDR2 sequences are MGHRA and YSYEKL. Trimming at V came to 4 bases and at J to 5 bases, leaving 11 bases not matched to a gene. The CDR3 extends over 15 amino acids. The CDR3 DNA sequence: TGCGCCAGCAGCCCGCCCAACAGGGGAAGCGACGAGCAGTACTTC. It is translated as CASSPPNRGSDEQYF.

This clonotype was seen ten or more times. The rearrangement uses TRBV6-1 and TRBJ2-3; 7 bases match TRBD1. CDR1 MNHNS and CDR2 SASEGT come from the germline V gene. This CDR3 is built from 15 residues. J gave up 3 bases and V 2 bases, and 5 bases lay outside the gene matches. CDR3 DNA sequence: TGTGCCAGCAGTGAAATGGGACAGATAACAGATACGCAGTATTTT. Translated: CASSEMGQITDTQYF.

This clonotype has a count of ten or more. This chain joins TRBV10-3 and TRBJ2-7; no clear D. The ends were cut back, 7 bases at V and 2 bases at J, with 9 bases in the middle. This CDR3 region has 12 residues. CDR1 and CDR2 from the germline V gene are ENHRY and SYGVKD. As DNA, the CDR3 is TGTGCCATCAAAGGGCAGACCTACGAGCAGTACTTC. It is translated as CAIKGQTYEQYF.

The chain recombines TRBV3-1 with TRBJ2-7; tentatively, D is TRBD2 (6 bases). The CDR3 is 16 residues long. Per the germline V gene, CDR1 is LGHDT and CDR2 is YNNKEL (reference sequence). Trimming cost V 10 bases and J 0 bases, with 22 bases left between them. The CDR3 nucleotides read TGTGCCACAGCCCGCAAAGCGGGCCGAAGCTCCTACGAGCAGTACTTC. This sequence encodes CATARKAGRSSYEQYF.